A selection of T cell receptor beta chains follows, all from one sample in a study of blood T cell repertoires in COVID-19. Assay: immunoSEQ multiplex PCR; the TCRdb copy retains only in-frame clones and omits some. The sample carries fewer than 250,000 clones, 65% to 90% recorded once. Material for sequencing was peripheral blood. Receptors were obtained from a woman aged 45 to 65 with acute or convalescent COVID-19. Each CDR3 is given with its conserved first and last residue. The D gene is left open where the match is weak. Part of the rows lack a size; the others show once, few, many or a class for expanded clones.

V,J,size,D,DNA,CDR3
TRBV7-2,TRBJ2-7,NA,TRBD2,TGTGCCAGCAGCGAAGTAGCGGGCCGCTACGAGCAGTACTTC,CASSEVAGRYEQYF
TRBV23-1,TRBJ2-3,NA,TRBD2,TGCGCCAGCATATGGGATTTGCTAGCGGGAGGGGTTCGCACAGATACGCAGTATTTT,CASIWDLLAGGVRTDTQYF
TRBV10-3,TRBJ1-5,NA,NA,TGTGCCATCAGTGGGGAGGGCTCCGGGAGGAGCAATCAGCCCCAGCATTTT,CAISGEGSGRSNQPQHF
TRBV5-1,TRBJ2-7,NA,NA,TGCGCCAGCAGCTTACGGGAGTTCCACGAGCAGTACTTC,CASSLREFHEQYF
TRBV25-1,TRBJ2-7,NA,NA,TGTGCCAGCACCGGGAAGGTTCAAGAGCAGTACTTC,CASTGKVQEQYF
TRBV2,TRBJ2-1,once,NA,TGTGCCAGCAGCCTGGACTCCAACTCCTACAATGAGCAGTTCTTC,CASSLDSNSYNEQFF
TRBV5-1,TRBJ2-7,once,NA,TGCGCCAGCAGCTTGGGCCAGGGAAAGTACGAGCAGTACTTC,CASSLGQGKYEQYF
TRBV27,TRBJ1-1,NA,NA,TGTGCCAGCAGTTCTACAGTCAACACTGAAGCTTTCTTT,CASSSTVNTEAFF
TRBV19,TRBJ1-5,NA,NA,TGTGCCAGTAGAGTACCAGGAAGTAATCAGCCCCAGCATTTT,CASRVPGSNQPQHF
TRBV7-2,TRBJ1-2,NA,NA,TGTGCCAGCAGCTTGATGGACATCGGGCGAGGCTACACCTTC,CASSLMDIGRGYTF
TRBV7-2,TRBJ1-2,NA,NA,TGTGCCAGCAGCTTAGGTGGGGCGGGATATGGCTACACCTTC,CASSLGGAGYGYTF
TRBV5-6,TRBJ1-1,NA,NA,TGTGCCAGCAGCGGAGTCGGGTATGAAGCTTTCTTT,CASSGVGYEAFF
TRBV4-2,TRBJ1-6,few,TRBD1,TGTGCCAGCAGCCAAGGGACAGGGTCGTGGTCACCCCTCCACTTT,CASSQGTGSWSPLHF
TRBV7-2,TRBJ2-3,NA,NA,TGTGCCAGCAGCCCCGAGCGGATTAGCACAGATACGCAGTATTTT,CASSPERISTDTQYF
TRBV18,TRBJ1-2,NA,TRBD1,TGTGCCAGCTCACCCGGCAGGGGGCAGGGCTACACCTTC,CASSPGRGQGYTF